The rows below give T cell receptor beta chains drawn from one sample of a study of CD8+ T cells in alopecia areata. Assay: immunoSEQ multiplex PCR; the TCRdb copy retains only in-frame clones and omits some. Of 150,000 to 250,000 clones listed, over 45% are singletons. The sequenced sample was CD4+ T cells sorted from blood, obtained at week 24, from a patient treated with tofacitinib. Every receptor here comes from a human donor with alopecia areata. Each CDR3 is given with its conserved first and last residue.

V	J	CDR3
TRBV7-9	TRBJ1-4	CASSVGTANEKLFF
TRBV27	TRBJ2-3	CASSNLAGVGTDTQYF
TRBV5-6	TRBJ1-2	CASSLKGAYGYTF
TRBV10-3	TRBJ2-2	CAIRGRTGLNTGELFF
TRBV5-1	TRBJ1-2	CASSPTGRNGYTF
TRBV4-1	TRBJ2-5	CASSKQGPQETQYF
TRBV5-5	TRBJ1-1	CASSSVVGSGTEAFF
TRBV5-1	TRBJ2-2	CASSPGLAEGELFF
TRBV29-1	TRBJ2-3	CSEEPGTDTQYF
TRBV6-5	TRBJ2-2	CASSYSAPEFSGELFF